These T cell receptor beta chains were read from a single sample in a study of OX40 agonist ivuxolimab in advanced cancers. Some clones are missing from TCRdb's copy, which holds only in-frame ones; the method was immunoSEQ multiplex PCR. The table shows tens of thousands of clones, with approximately 85% occurring only once. The sample consisted of CD4+ or CD8+ T cells sorted from blood, taken in a trial of the OX40 agonist ivuxolimab. These receptors originate from an adult with an advanced solid tumor such as melanoma, head and neck, liver or kidney cancer. The CDR3 runs from the conserved cysteine through the conserved F or W. The order of the fields is clone size, V gene, D gene, J gene, CDR3 DNA, CDR3 protein. A D gene is named only where the DNA matches it firmly. Part of the rows lack a size; the others show once, few, many or a class for expanded clones.

>once|TRBV15|NA|TRBJ1-4
TGTGCCACCAGCAGAGTGATTGGCGAGGAAAAACTGTTTTTT
CATSRVIGEEKLFF
>NA|TRBV28|NA|TRBJ2-7
TGTGCCAGCACCGCGAGGGGGTGGCTCTACGAGCAGTACTTC
CASTARGWLYEQYF
>NA|TRBV6-5|TRBD1|TRBJ2-7
TGTGCCAGCAGTTACGGGACAGGGTCCCACGAGCAGTACTTC
CASSYGTGSHEQYF
>NA|TRBV19|NA|TRBJ1-1
TGTGCCAGTAGTACTGGGATCGAAGTTGGAGCTTTCTTT
CASSTGIEVGAFF
>NA|TRBV20-1|NA|TRBJ1-2
TGCAGTGCTATGACAGCCTATGGCTACACCTTC
CSAMTAYGYTF
>NA|TRBV6-1|NA|TRBJ1-5
TGTGCCAGCAGTGAAGACCCATATAGCAATCAGCCCCAGCATTTT
CASSEDPYSNQPQHF
>NA|TRBV7-2|NA|TRBJ1-6
TGTGCCAGCAGCTCGGCTAATTCACCCCTCCACTTT
CASSSANSPLHF
>NA|TRBV10-3|NA|TRBJ1-1
TGTGCCATCAGCCGGACAGCAAACACTGAAGCTTTCTTT
CAISRTANTEAFF
>NA|TRBV7-6|TRBD2|TRBJ2-3
TGTGCCAGCAGCCCATTGGGGGGGTCGCTTCGGGATACGCAGTATTTT
CASSPLGGSLRDTQYF
>NA|TRBV6-5|NA|TRBJ1-2
TGTGCCAGCAGGGAGCAGGTGGGGGACTATGGCTACACCTTC
CASREQVGDYGYTF
>NA|TRBV15|NA|TRBJ1-4
TGTGCCACCAGTACGTCAGGAGCGGGTGAAAAACTGTTTTTT
CATSTSGAGEKLFF
>NA|TRBV19|NA|TRBJ1-5
TGTGCCAGTAGTATAGTCGATCCTGCTTCTGTCGCGGTTAATCAGCCCCAGCATTTT
CASSIVDPASVAVNQPQHF
>once|TRBV2|TRBD2|TRBJ2-7
TGTGCCAGCAGTGGACTAGCGGTCCCTCACGAGCAGTACTTC
CASSGLAVPHEQYF
>NA|TRBV27|TRBD1|TRBJ2-1
TGTGCCAGCAGTTTACTGACAGGGGCCGGACGGGATTACAATGAGCAGTTCTTC
CASSLLTGAGRDYNEQFF
>NA|TRBV9|NA|TRBJ1-5
TGTGCCAGCAGCCTAAGAGGGATCCAGGGCCATAGCAATCAGCCCCAGCATTTT
CASSLRGIQGHSNQPQHF
>NA|TRBV30|TRBD2|TRBJ2-5
TGTGCCTGGACATGGCTAGCGGAACAAGAGACCCAGTACTTC
CAWTWLAEQETQYF
>few|TRBV25-1|NA|TRBJ2-7
TGTGCCAGCAGTGGCACGGGGGAGCAGTACTTC
CASSGTGEQYF
>NA|TRBV5-4|NA|TRBJ2-1
TGTGCCAGCAGCTTGGATCTACGTGGGGACAATGAGCAGTTCTTC
CASSLDLRGDNEQFF
>NA|TRBV2|NA|TRBJ2-1
TGTGCCAGCAGGGCAGGAAGCAACAATGAGCAGTTCTTC
CASRAGSNNEQFF
>NA|TRBV10-3|TRBD2|TRBJ2-7
TGTGCCATCAGTGAGTACCCTAGCGGGTTCTCCTACGAGCAGTACTTC
CAISEYPSGFSYEQYF
>NA|TRBV4-2|NA|TRBJ2-5
TGTGCCAGCAGCCAACCAAACGGGGAGACCCAGTACTTC
CASSQPNGETQYF
>NA|TRBV27|NA|TRBJ1-5
TGTGCCAGCAGTTTATTGGGAAGCAATCAGCCCCAGCATTTT
CASSLLGSNQPQHF
>NA|TRBV7-3|TRBD1|TRBJ2-1
TGTGCCAGCAGCCCCGGGACAGGGGGCCACAATGAGCAGTTCTTC
CASSPGTGGHNEQFF
>NA|TRBV11-2|NA|TRBJ1-1
TGTGCCAGCAGCTTAGAGTTCACTGAAGCTTTCTTT
CASSLEFTEAFF
>NA|TRBV21-1|NA|TRBJ2-7
TGTGCCAGCAGCACCACAGGGGTTCGCTCCTACGAGCAGTACTTC
CASSTTGVRSYEQYF
>NA|TRBV7-3|NA|TRBJ2-3
TGTGCCAGCAGCTTAACGTTAGGCACAGATACGCAGTATTTT
CASSLTLGTDTQYF
>NA|TRBV19|NA|TRBJ1-5
TGTGCCAGTAGTATTCACACCGACAATAGCAATCAGCCCCAGCATTTT
CASSIHTDNSNQPQHF
>NA|TRBV4-1|NA|TRBJ2-3
TGCGCCAGCAGCCAGGGAACTACAGGGACCACAGATACGCAGTATTTT
CASSQGTTGTTDTQYF
>NA|TRBV5-1|TRBD1|TRBJ2-1
TGCGCCAGCAGCTCCCAGCCCATGGGACAGGGTTACAATGAGCAGTTCTTC
CASSSQPMGQGYNEQFF
>NA|TRBV18|TRBD2|TRBJ2-2
TGTGCCAGCTCACCGGGACCGACTAGGACTAGCGGGAGTACCGGGGAGCTGTTTTTT
CASSPGPTRTSGSTGELFF
>NA|TRBV4-1|NA|TRBJ1-5
TGCGCCAGCAGCCAAGAGCGAGGTCAGCCCCAGCATTTT
CASSQERGQPQHF
>NA|TRBV19|NA|TRBJ2-6
TGTGCCAGTAGTCCGTTTGGGGGTAGCTCTGGGGCCAACGTCCTGACTTTC
CASSPFGGSSGANVLTF
>NA|TRBV7-2|TRBD2|TRBJ2-5
TGTGCCAGCAGCTTAGGACTAGCGGAGAAAGAAGAGACCCAGTACTTC
CASSLGLAEKEETQYF
>NA|TRBV10-3|TRBD2|TRBJ2-1
TGTGCCACCCTAGCGGGAGAGCGCGACGAGCAGTTCTTC
CATLAGERDEQFF
>NA|TRBV6-1|TRBD1|TRBJ2-7
TGTGCCAGCAGTGACCCACAGGGGGCGAGCTCCTACGAGCAGTACTTC
CASSDPQGASSYEQYF
>NA|TRBV6-1|NA|TRBJ2-7
TGTGCCAGCAGTGAAGACGCACGCGAGCAGTACTTC
CASSEDAREQYF
>NA|TRBV7-9|NA|TRBJ2-7
TGTGCCAGCAGCTTAGGAGGGGTCTACGAGCAGTACTTC
CASSLGGVYEQYF
>few|TRBV5-4|NA|TRBJ2-7
TGTGCCAGCAGCCCTGTGGGGACTCCCTCTACGGGCGAGCAGTACTTC
CASSPVGTPSTGEQYF
>NA|TRBV18|TRBD1|TRBJ2-2
TGTGCCAGCTCACCACGCGACAGGGGGGTCGCCGGGGAGCTGTTTTTT
CASSPRDRGVAGELFF
>few|TRBV7-3|NA|TRBJ2-1
TGTGCCAGCAGCTTAGAGGGCAGCGCCATAGAGCAGTTCTTC
CASSLEGSAIEQFF
>NA|TRBV30|NA|TRBJ1-5
TGTGCCTCCCCAAAGGAGGGGGAGAATCAGCCCCAGCATTTT
CASPKEGENQPQHF